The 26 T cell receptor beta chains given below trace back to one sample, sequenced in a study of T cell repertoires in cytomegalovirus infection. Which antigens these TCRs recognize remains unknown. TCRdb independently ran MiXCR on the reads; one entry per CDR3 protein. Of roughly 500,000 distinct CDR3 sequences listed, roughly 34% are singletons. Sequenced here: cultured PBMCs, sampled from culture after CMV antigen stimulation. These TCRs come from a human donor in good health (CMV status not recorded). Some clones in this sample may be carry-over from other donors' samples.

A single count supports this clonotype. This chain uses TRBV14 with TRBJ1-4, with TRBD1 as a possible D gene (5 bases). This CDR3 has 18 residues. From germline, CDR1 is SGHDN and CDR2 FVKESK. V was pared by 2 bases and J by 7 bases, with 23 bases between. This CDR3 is CASSQLARQRAGSEKLFF. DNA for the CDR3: TGTGCCAGCAGCCAACTAGCTCGACAGCGGGCGGGTAGTGAAAAACTGTTTTTT.

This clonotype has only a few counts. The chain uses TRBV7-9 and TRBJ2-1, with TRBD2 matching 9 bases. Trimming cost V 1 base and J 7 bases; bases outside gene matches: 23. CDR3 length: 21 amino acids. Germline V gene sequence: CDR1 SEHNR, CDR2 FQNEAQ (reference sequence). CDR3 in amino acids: CASSLGQVAGAPIHALNEQFF. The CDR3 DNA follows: TGTGCCAGCAGCTTAGGCCAGGTAGCGGGAGCCCCAATACATGCCCTGAATGAGCAGTTCTTC.

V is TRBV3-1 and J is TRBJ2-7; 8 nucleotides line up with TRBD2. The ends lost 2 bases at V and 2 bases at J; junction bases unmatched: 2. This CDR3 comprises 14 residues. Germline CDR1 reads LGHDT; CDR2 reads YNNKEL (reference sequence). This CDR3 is CASSQSGSAYEQYV. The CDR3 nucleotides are TGTGCCAGCAGCCAAAGCGGGAGCGCCTACGAGCAGTACGTC.

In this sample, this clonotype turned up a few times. CDR3 loop: CASSTLLADTQYF. The CDR3 nucleotides are TGTGCCAGCAGCACCCTATTGGCGGATACGCAGTATTTT. The chain employs TRBV7-8 and TRBJ2-3; D remains ambiguous. This CDR3 contains 13 residues. The V gene's germline CDR1 is SGHVS and CDR2 FQNEAQ. Trimming took off 5 bases at V and 6 bases at J, with 12 bases between the two ends.

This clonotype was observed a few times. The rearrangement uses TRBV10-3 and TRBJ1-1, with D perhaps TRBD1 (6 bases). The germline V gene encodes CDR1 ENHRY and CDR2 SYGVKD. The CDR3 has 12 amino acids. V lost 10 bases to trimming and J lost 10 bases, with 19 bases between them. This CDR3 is CATGQQVVGAFF. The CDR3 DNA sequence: TGTGCCACGGGACAACAGGTCGTCGGAGCTTTCTTT.

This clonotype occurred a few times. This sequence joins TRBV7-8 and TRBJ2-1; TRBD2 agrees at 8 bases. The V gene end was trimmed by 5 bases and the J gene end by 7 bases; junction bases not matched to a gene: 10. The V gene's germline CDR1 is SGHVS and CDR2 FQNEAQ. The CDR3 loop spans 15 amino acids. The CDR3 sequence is CASSPGSGSQNEQFF. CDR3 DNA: TGTGCCAGCAGCCCCGGAAGCGGGAGTCAGAATGAGCAGTTCTTC.

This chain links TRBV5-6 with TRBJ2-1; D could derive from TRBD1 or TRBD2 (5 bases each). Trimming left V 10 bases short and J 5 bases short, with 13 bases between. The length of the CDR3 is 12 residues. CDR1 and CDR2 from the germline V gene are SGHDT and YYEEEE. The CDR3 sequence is CAGGYGDNEQFF. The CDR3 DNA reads TGTGCCGGGGGTTATGGAGACAATGAGCAGTTCTTC.

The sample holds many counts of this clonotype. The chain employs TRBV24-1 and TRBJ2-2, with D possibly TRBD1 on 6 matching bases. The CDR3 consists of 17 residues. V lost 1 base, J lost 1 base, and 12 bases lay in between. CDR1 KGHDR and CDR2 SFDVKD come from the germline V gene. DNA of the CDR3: TGTGCCACCAGTGATTTCGATGTGACAGGGAACACCGGGGAGCTGTTTTTT. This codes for CATSDFDVTGNTGELFF.

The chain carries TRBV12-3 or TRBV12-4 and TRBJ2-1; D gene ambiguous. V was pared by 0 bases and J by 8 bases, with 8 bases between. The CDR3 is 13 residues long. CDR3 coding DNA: TGTGCCAGCAGTTTAGCGCGTCACGATGAGCAGTTCTTC. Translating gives CASSLARHDEQFF.

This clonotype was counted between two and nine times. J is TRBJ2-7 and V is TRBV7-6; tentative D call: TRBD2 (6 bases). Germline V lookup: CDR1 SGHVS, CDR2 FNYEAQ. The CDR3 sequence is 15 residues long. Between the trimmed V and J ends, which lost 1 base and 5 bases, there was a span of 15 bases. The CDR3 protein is CASSLGAGRGDEQYV. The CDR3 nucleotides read TGTGCCAGCAGCTTAGGGGCCGGGAGAGGAGACGAGCAGTACGTC.

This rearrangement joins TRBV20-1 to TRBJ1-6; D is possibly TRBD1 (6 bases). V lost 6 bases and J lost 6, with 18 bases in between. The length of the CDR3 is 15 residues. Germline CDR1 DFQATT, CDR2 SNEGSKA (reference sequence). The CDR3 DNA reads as TGCAGTGCGCAGAGCCCGACAGGCTTTAATTCACCCCTCCACTTT. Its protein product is CSAQSPTGFNSPLHF.

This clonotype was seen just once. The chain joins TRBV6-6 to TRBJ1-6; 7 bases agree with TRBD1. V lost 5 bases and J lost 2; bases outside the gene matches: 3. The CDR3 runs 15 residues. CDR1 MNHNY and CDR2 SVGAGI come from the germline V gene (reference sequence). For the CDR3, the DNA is TGTGCCAGCAGTCTGGACAGGCCCTATAATTCACCCCTCCACTTT. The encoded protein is CASSLDRPYNSPLHF.

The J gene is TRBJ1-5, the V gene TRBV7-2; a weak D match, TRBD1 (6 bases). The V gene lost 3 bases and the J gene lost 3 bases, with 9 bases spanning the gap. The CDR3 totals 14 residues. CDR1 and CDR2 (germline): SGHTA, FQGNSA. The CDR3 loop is CASSLWGANQPQHF. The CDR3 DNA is TGTGCCAGCAGCTTGTGGGGGGCCAATCAGCCCCAGCATTTT.

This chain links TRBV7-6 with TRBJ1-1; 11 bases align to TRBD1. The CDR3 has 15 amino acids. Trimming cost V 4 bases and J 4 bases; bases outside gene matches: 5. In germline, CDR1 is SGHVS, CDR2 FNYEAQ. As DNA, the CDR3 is TGTGCCAGCAGCTCAAGGACAGGGGGCCGCACTGAAGCTTTCTTT. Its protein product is CASSSRTGGRTEAFF.

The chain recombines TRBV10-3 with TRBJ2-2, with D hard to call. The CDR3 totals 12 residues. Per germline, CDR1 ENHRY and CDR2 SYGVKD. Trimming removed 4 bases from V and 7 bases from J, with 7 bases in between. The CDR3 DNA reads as TGTGCCATCAGTGCTCGAATCGGGGAGCTGTTTTTT. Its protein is CAISARIGELFF.

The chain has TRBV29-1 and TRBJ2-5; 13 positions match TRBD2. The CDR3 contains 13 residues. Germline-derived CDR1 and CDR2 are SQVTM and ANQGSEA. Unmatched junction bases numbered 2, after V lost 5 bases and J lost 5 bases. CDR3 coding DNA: TGCAGCGTTTTGACTAGCGGGAGGGAGACCCAGTACTTC. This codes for CSVLTSGRETQYF.

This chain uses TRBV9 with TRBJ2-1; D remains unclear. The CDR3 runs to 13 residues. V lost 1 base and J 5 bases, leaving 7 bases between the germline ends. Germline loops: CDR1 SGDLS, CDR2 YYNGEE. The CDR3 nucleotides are TGTGCCAGCAGCGTACTCTGGGACAATGAGCAGTTCTTC. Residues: CASSVLWDNEQFF.

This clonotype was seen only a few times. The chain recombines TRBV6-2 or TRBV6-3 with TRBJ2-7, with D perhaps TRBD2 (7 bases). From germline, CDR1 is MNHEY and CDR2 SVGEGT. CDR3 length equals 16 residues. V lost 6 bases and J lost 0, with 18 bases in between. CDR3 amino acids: CASRRSGGGVSYEQYF. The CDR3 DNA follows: TGTGCCAGCAGGCGGTCGGGGGGCGGTGTCTCCTACGAGCAGTACTTC.

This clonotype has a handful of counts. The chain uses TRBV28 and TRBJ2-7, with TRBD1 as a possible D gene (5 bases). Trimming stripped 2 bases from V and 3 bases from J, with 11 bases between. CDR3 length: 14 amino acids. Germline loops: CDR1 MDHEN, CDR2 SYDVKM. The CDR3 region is CASSLQTVRYEQYV. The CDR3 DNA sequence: TGTGCCAGCAGTTTACAGACAGTTCGCTACGAGCAGTACGTC.

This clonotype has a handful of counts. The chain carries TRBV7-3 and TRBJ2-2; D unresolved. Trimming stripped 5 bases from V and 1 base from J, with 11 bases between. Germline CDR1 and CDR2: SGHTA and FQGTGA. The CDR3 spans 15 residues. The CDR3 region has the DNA TGTGCCAGCAGCCCCGACAACCGGAACACCGGGGAGCTGTTTTTT. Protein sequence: CASSPDNRNTGELFF. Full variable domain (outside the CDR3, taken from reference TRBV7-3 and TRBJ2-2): GAGVSQTPSNKVTEKGKYVELRCDPISGHTALYWYRQSLGQGPEFLIYFQGTGAADDSGLPNDRFFAVRPEGSVSTLKIQRTERGDSAVYLCASSPDNRNTGELFFGEGSRLTVL.

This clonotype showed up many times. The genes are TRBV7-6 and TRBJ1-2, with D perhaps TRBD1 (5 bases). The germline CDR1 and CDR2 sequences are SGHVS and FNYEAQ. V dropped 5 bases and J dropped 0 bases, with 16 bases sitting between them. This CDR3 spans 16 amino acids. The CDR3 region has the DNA TGTGCCAGCAGCCGCGACGGGGGGGAAGCTAACTATGGCTACACCTTC. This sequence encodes CASSRDGGEANYGYTF.

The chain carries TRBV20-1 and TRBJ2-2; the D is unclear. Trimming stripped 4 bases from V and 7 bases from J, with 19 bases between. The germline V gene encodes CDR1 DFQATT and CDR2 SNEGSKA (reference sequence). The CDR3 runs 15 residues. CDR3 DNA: TGCAGTGCTAAGGATCCAGTAGGGATCGGCGGGGAGCTGTTTTTT. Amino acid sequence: CSAKDPVGIGGELFF.

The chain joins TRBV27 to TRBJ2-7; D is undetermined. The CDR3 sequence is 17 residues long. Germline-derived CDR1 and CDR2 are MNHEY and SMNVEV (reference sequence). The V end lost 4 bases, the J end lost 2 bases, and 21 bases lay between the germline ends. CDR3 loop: CASSSLDRGDAAYEQYF. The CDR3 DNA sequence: TGTGCCAGCAGTTCCCTCGATCGAGGTGATGCGGCCTACGAGCAGTACTTC.

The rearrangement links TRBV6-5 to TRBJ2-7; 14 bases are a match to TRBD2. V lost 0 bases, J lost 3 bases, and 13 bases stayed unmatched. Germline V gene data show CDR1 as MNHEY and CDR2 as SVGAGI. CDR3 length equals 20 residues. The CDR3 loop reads CASSYSNLGLAGAVGYEQYF. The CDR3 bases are TGTGCCAGCAGTTACTCGAATCTGGGACTAGCGGGAGCGGTCGGCTACGAGCAGTACTTC.

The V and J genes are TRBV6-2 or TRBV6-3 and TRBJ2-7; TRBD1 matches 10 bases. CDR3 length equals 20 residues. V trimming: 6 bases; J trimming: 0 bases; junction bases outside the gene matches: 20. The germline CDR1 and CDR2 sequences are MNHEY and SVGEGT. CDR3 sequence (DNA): TGTGCCAGCAGAAAGGACCCGGGACAGGGGATAACCCTCTTCTCCTACGAGCAGTACTTC. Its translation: CASRKDPGQGITLFSYEQYF.

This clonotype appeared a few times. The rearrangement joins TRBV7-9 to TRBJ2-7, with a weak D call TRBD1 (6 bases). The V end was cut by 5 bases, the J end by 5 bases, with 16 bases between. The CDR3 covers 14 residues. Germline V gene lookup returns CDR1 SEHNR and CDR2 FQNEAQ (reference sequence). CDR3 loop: CASSRGGQYNEQYF. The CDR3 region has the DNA TGTGCCAGCAGCCGCGGCGGACAGTATAACGAGCAGTACTTC.